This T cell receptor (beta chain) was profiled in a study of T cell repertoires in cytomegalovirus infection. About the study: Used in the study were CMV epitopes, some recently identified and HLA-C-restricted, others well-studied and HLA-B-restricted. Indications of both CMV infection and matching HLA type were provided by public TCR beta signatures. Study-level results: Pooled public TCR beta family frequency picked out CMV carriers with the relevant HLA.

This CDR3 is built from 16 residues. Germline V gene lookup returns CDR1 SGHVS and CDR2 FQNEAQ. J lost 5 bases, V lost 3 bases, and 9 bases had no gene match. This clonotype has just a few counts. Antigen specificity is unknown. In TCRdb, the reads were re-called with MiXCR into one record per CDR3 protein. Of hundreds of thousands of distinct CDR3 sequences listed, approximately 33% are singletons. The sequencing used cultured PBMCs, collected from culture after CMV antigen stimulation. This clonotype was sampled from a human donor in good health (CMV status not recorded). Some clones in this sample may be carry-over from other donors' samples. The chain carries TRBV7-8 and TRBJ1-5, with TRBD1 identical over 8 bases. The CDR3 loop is CASSLTGVFVDQPQHF. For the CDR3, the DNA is TGTGCCAGCAGCTTGACAGGGGTTTTTGTAGATCAGCCCCAGCATTTT.